The subject of this entry is one T cell receptor (beta chain). The antigen is undetermined. These data originate in a study of long-term antiretroviral therapy in people with HIV. Study results and caveats: Pre-ART expanded TRB clones stayed dominant throughout, though often decreasing after ART.

A v3.0 immunoSEQ assay was performed at survey level. Measured with immunoSEQ multiplex PCR; TCRdb has only the in-frame clones, and not every one. The table has roughly 20,000 clones, about 87% seen once. This material consisted of unsorted PBMCs, taken 2.1 years after starting antiretroviral therapy. The receptor comes from a man younger than 30 with HIV.

DNA for the CDR3: TGCGCCAGCAGCCAGGAATGGGCCGATACCGTCAATCAGCCCCAGCATTTT. It is translated as CASSQEWADTVNQPQHF. The chain couples TRBV4-3 to TRBJ1-5; no clear D gene. The CDR3 is 17 amino acids. Germline V gene lookup returns CDR1 LGHNA and CDR2 YSLEER. V was trimmed by 3 bases and J by 3 bases, leaving 18 bases between them.